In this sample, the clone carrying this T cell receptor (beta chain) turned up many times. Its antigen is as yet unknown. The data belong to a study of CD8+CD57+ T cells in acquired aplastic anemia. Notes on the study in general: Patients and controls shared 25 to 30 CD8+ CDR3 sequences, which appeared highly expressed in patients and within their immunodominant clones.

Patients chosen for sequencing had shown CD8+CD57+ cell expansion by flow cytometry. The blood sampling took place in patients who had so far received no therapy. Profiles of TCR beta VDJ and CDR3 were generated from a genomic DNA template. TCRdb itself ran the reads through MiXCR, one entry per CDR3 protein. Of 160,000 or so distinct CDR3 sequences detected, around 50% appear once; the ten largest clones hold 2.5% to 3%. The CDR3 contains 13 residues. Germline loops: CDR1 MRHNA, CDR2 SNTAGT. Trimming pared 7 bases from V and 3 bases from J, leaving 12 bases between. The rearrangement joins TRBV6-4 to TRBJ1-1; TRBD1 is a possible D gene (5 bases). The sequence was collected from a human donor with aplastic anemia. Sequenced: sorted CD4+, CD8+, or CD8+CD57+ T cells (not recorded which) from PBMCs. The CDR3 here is CASKVSGDTEAFF. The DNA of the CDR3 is TGTGCCAGCAAGGTGTCGGGGGACACTGAAGCTTTCTTT.